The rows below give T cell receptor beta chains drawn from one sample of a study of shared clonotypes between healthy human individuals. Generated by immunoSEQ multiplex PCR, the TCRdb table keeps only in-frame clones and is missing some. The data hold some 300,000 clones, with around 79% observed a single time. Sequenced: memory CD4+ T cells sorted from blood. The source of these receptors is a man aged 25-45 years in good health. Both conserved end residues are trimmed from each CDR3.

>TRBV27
ASSRPTSTDTQY
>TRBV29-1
SVEDSTNEKLF
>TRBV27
ASSLTTGAAKETQY
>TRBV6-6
ASSYAVEGPYEQY
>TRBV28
ASSSAGTNEKLF
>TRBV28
ASSWTGRHNQPQH
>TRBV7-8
ASSLGLLGQGLDEQF
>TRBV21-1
ASSKADRGGRDYGYT
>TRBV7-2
ASTNSGRGPNEQY
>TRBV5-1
ASSSPYRESSDTQY